Each of the 32 T cell receptor beta chains below was sequenced from the same sample in a study of beta chain features in type 1 diabetes. General study results and limits: Type 1 diabetes patients showed a moderate but significant shortening of TCRB CDR3s in all four CD4+ subsets.

These receptors are not linked to any known antigen. The entirety of the isolated RNA underwent reverse transcription, so expressed TCRB transcripts were sequenced. The method was immunoSEQ multiplex PCR; TCRdb's version includes in-frame clones alone and lacks a portion of them. Among more than 250,000 clones listed, over 12% were seen once. The sample comprised naive CD4+ T cells from blood. These TCRs come from a man younger than 35 with type 1 diabetes.

The CDR3 loop is CAISVSGGQETQYF. CDR3 nucleotides: TGTGCCATCAGTGTGTCAGGCGGCCAAGAGACCCAGTACTTC. The chain employs TRBV10-3 and TRBJ2-5; the D is unclear. Looked up from germline, CDR1 is ENHRY and CDR2 is SYGVKD. The CDR3 totals 14 residues. Trimming took 4 bases from V and 1 from J, leaving 10 bases between them.

This rearrangement joins TRBV30 to TRBJ2-7; 8 bases are shared with TRBD2. The CDR3 covers 14 residues. Trimming at V came to 2 bases and at J to 0 bases, leaving 3 bases not matched to a gene. Germline CDR1 GTSNPN, CDR2 SVGIG (reference sequence). CDR3 region: CAWSIAGGSYEQYF. CDR3 in DNA: TGTGCCTGGAGTATTGCGGGAGGCTCCTACGAGCAGTACTTC.

This clone was found a few times. This chain connects TRBV2 to TRBJ2-1; TRBD1 is a possible D gene (5 bases). This CDR3 has 13 amino acids. In germline, CDR1 is SNHLY, CDR2 FYNNEI. The V end lost 3 bases, the J end lost 10 bases, and 13 bases lay between the germline ends. The CDR3 nucleotides read TGTGCCAGCAGTGAGTGGGCGTGGGGCGAGCAGTTCTTC. Its translation is CASSEWAWGEQFF.

The genes are TRBV28 and TRBJ2-7, with D possibly matching TRBD2 (6 bases). Per germline, CDR1 MDHEN and CDR2 SYDVKM. The CDR3 runs to 11 residues. V was trimmed by 6 bases and J by 6 bases, leaving 9 bases between them. The CDR3 loop reads CASRKEGEQYF. CDR3 coding DNA: TGTGCCAGCAGAAAGGAGGGCGAGCAGTACTTC.

This clone was detected only a few times. The chain carries TRBV25-1 and TRBJ2-1; perhaps TRBD1 as D (6 bases). V gave up 8 bases and J gave up 0 bases, with 11 bases separating them. The CDR3 length is 14 residues. The germline V gene encodes CDR1 MGHDK and CDR2 SYGVNS. The CDR3 nucleotides are TGTGCCAGCGGGGGCCCTAGCTCCTACAATGAGCAGTTCTTC. Its translation: CASGGPSSYNEQFF.

The rearrangement uses TRBV18 and TRBJ1-1; tentatively, D is TRBD1 (5 bases). Germline CDR1 reads KGHSH; CDR2 reads LQKENI. V shed 1 base and J shed 0 bases, with 9 bases lying between them. The CDR3 runs to 15 residues. The CDR3 here is CASSPRWDLNTEAFF. In DNA form, the CDR3 reads TGTGCCAGCTCACCACGGTGGGACTTGAACACTGAAGCTTTCTTT.

This clone appeared a few times. The rearrangement links TRBV10-3 to TRBJ2-3; TRBD1 agrees at 8 bases. With V trimmed by 5 bases and J by 0 bases, 7 bases remained unmatched. This CDR3 region has 16 residues. Looked up from germline, CDR1 is ENHRY and CDR2 is SYGVKD. The CDR3 coding sequence is TGTGCCATCAGTTCAAGACAGGGGCGCAGCACAGATACGCAGTATTTT. It is translated as CAISSRQGRSTDTQYF.

This clone was seen more than once but under ten times. The chain joins TRBV5-6 to TRBJ2-1; TRBD2 agrees at 7 bases. The V gene's germline CDR1 is SGHDT and CDR2 YYEEEE. The CDR3 extends over 14 amino acids. With 3 bases clipped from V and 5 bases from J, the junction kept 5 bases outside the gene matches. In DNA, the CDR3 is TGTGCCAGCAGCTGGGGGACTACCAACAATGAGCAGTTCTTC. Protein: CASSWGTTNNEQFF.

V and J are TRBV27 and TRBJ2-1, with 7 bases identical to TRBD1. V dropped 5 bases and J dropped 8; count of bases not matched to a gene: 9. The CDR3 contains 14 residues. Germline V gene sequence: CDR1 MNHEY, CDR2 SMNVEV (reference sequence). CDR3 sequence: CASSLETGAYEQFF. CDR3 sequence (DNA): TGTGCCAGCAGTCTGGAAACAGGGGCATATGAGCAGTTCTTC.

In the case of this clone: Other DNA sequences in this sample translate to the same CDR3. The V gene is TRBV18, the J gene TRBJ1-1, with a possible D match to TRBD1 (6 bases). V was clipped by 1 base and J by 0 bases, with 6 bases between them. The CDR3 is 14 residues long. Germline V lookup: CDR1 KGHSH, CDR2 LQKENI. CDR3 amino acids: CASSPRQVNTEAFF. As DNA, the CDR3 is TGTGCCAGCTCACCACGACAGGTGAACACTGAAGCTTTCTTT.

The chain employs TRBV28 and TRBJ2-6; D gene unclear. Deletions cut 7 bases from V and 4 bases from J, with 17 bases between. The germline CDR1 and CDR2 sequences are MDHEN and SYDVKM. This CDR3 is built from 16 residues. CDR3 sequence reads: CASNSSEAAGANVLTF. The CDR3 region has the DNA TGTGCCAGCAATTCGTCCGAGGCGGCGGGGGCCAACGTCCTGACTTTC.

This sequence joins TRBV11-2 and TRBJ1-1; 12 bases agree with TRBD1. Germline assignment: CDR1 SGHAT and CDR2 FQNNGV. The CDR3 covers 18 residues. V dropped 5 bases and J dropped 4; count of bases not matched to a gene: 14. DNA for the CDR3: TGTGCCAGCAGCCCACCCCGGGACAGGGGGCTTCTGGGCACTGAAGCTTTCTTT. Amino acid sequence: CASSPPRDRGLLGTEAFF.

The table lists this clone with a few counts. V usage is TRBV6-5 and J usage is TRBJ1-6; D gene ambiguous. The germline CDR1 and CDR2 sequences are MNHEY and SVGAGI. The length of the CDR3 is 15 residues. V shed 2 bases and J shed 13 bases, with 18 bases lying between them. The CDR3 DNA follows: TGTGCCAGCAGTTACAGATTTCGGAGTTCTGTCCCCCTCCACTTT. This gives the protein CASSYRFRSSVPLHF.

The chain combines TRBV2 with TRBJ2-2; D is unresolved. V lost 2 bases, J lost 2 bases, and 12 bases lay in between. CDR1 and CDR2 from the germline V gene are SNHLY and FYNNEI. This CDR3 is 16 amino acids long. DNA for the CDR3: TGTGCCAGCAGTGAAATTTCAGCGACCAACACCGGGGAGCTGTTTTTT. Translating gives CASSEISATNTGELFF.

V gene TRBV4-1 combines with J gene TRBJ2-7, with 9 nucleotides matching TRBD1. This CDR3 is 14 amino acids long. The V and J ends lost 1 base and 7 bases, in that order; junction bases with no gene match: 5. Germline lookup yields CDR1 MGHRA and CDR2 YSYEKL. CDR3 sequence: CASSQVGTGTEQYF. The CDR3 nucleotides read TGCGCCAGCAGCCAAGTTGGGACAGGGACGGAGCAGTACTTC.

This rearrangement joins TRBV2 to TRBJ1-3, with D hard to call. The V end was cut by 1 base, the J end by 4 bases, with 8 bases between. The CDR3 covers 14 residues. Germline V gene sequence: CDR1 SNHLY, CDR2 FYNNEI. The CDR3 nucleotides read TGTGCCAGCAGTGAAGGTCCACGGGGAAACACCATATATTTT. It encodes CASSEGPRGNTIYF.

In this sample, this clone turned up a few times. The chain couples TRBV28 to TRBJ2-1; TRBD1 agrees at 9 bases. After removal of 6 bases from V and 3 bases from J, the junction contained 3 bases not matched to a gene. The CDR3 has 14 amino acids. Germline V gives CDR1 MDHEN, CDR2 SYDVKM. Here the CDR3 reads CASSLTGGYNEQFF. CDR3 DNA sequence: TGTGCCAGCAGCCTGACAGGGGGCTACAATGAGCAGTTCTTC.

This clone showed up just a few times. The rearrangement joins TRBV28 to TRBJ1-4; 7 bases align to TRBD1. Trimming cost V 4 bases and J 7 bases; bases outside gene matches: 6. The CDR3 loop spans 14 amino acids. The germline V gene has CDR1 MDHEN and CDR2 SYDVKM. CDR3 sequence: CASSYGQEFEKLFF. CDR3 DNA sequence: TGTGCCAGCAGTTACGGACAGGAGTTTGAAAAACTGTTTTTT.

This clone was counted a few times. This chain connects TRBV6-6 to TRBJ2-4; a possible D gene is TRBD2 (5 bases). Germline V lookup: CDR1 MNHNY, CDR2 SVGAGI (reference sequence). V lost 6 bases and J 8 bases, leaving 8 bases between the germline ends. The length of the CDR3 is 11 residues. In nucleotides, the CDR3 is TGTGCCAGCAGCCCCGGGGACATTCAGTACTTC. As protein: CASSPGDIQYF.

This chain links TRBV6-5 with TRBJ2-5; 7 bases are shared with TRBD2. CDR1 is MNHEY, CDR2 SVGAGI, per germline. The length of the CDR3 is 15 residues. V was clipped by 6 bases and J by 2 bases; unmatched bases: 9. The CDR3 is CASSSPLAVQETQYF. The CDR3 DNA reads as TGTGCCAGCAGCTCTCCTCTAGCGGTTCAAGAGACCCAGTACTTC.

This clone was observed a handful of times. The genes are TRBV4-1 and TRBJ1-5; D might be TRBD1 (6 bases). Trimming took off 0 bases at V and 0 bases at J, with 18 bases between the two ends. Germline V gene lookup returns CDR1 MGHRA and CDR2 YSYEKL. This CDR3 comprises 19 residues. The CDR3 DNA is TGCGCCAGCAGCCAAGATAGGGACAACCTGCTCTATAGCAATCAGCCCCAGCATTTT. This gives the protein CASSQDRDNLLYSNQPQHF.

This clone was observed a few times. The germline gene is not matched at one end of the junction; a read error may be the cause. The V gene is TRBV27, the J gene TRBJ2-7; 9 nucleotides line up with TRBD2. The CDR3 is 16 amino acids. The germline V gene has CDR1 MNHEY and CDR2 SMNVEV (reference sequence). The CDR3 DNA reads as TGTGCCAGCAGCTTATTTAGCGGGAGAGGGGGGAACGAGCAGTACTTC. Residues: CASSLFSGRGGNEQYF.

The chain combines TRBV27 with TRBJ2-3, with D maybe TRBD2 (6 bases). Germline loops: CDR1 MNHEY, CDR2 SMNVEV (reference sequence). This CDR3 has 15 residues. V lost 0 bases, J lost 4 bases, and 11 bases lay in between. The CDR3 region has the DNA TGTGCCAGCAGTTTATCAGGGAGGCCCCCAGATACGCAGTATTTT. It is translated as CASSLSGRPPDTQYF.

The rearrangement joins TRBV4-1 to TRBJ1-1, with TRBD1 matching 9 bases. CDR3 length equals 15 residues. Germline trimming cut 3 bases from V and 5 bases from J; bases unmatched to any gene: 7. The V gene's germline CDR1 is MGHRA and CDR2 YSYEKL. CDR3 amino acids: CASSHPDRGETEAFF. As DNA, the CDR3 is TGCGCCAGCAGCCACCCGGACAGGGGAGAAACTGAAGCTTTCTTT.

This chain uses TRBV6-5 with TRBJ2-1, with D unclear. The CDR3 spans 14 residues. The germline V gene encodes CDR1 MNHEY and CDR2 SVGAGI. V shed 6 bases and J shed 4 bases, with 13 bases lying between them. In DNA form, the CDR3 reads TGTGCCAGCAGGAAGTACGCGGAATACAATGAGCAGTTCTTC. This translates into CASRKYAEYNEQFF.

The CDR3 region is CASSFREVTDIQYF. CDR3 coding DNA: TGTGCCAGCAGCTTTCGGGAAGTCACGGACATTCAGTACTTC. This rearrangement joins TRBV11-2 to TRBJ2-4; D may be TRBD2 (5 bases). CDR1 is SGHAT, CDR2 FQNNGV, per germline. V was clipped by 3 bases and J by 8 bases, with 14 bases between them. The CDR3 runs to 14 residues.

On this clone: The junction shows a germline mismatch at one end, possibly a read error. The V and J genes are TRBV9 and TRBJ2-1; perhaps TRBD2 as D (6 bases). In germline, CDR1 is SGDLS, CDR2 YYNGEE. The CDR3 is 12 residues long. CDR3 loop: CASSVEGRTIVF. DNA for the CDR3: TGTGCCAGCAGCGTAGAGGGACGGACTATAGTCTTC.

V usage is TRBV7-9 and J usage is TRBJ2-1, with a tentative D call TRBD1 (6 bases). The CDR3 covers 11 residues. Trimming stripped 10 bases from V and 6 bases from J, with 10 bases between. CDR1 is SEHNR and CDR2 is FQNEAQ in the germline V gene (reference sequence). CDR3 loop: CATQGINEQFF. The CDR3 DNA follows: TGTGCCACACAGGGTATCAATGAGCAGTTCTTC.

This clone was observed a handful of times. The chain uses TRBV5-1 and TRBJ2-2, with 13 bases aligning to TRBD2. Unmatched junction bases numbered 1, after V lost 4 bases and J lost 1 base. This CDR3 has 16 residues. Germline V gene lookup returns CDR1 SGHRS and CDR2 YFSETQ. Here the CDR3 DNA reads TGCGCCAGCAGCAGACTAGCGGGGGGGAACACCGGGGAGCTGTTTTTT. Amino acids: CASSRLAGGNTGELFF.

This chain links TRBV11-2 with TRBJ1-1, with TRBD1 identical over 10 bases. Germline-derived CDR1 and CDR2 are SGHAT and FQNNGV. Trimming at V came to 3 bases and at J to 4 bases, leaving 2 bases not matched to a gene. The CDR3 runs 14 residues. The CDR3 sequence is CASSFGDRGTEAFF. The CDR3 nucleotides read TGTGCCAGCAGCTTCGGGGACAGGGGCACTGAAGCTTTCTTT.

This clone was recorded a few times. The V gene is TRBV5-1, the J gene TRBJ1-2; TRBD1 might be the D (5 bases). Looked up from germline, CDR1 is SGHRS and CDR2 is YFSETQ. CDR3 size: 15 residues. V lost 0 bases to trimming and J lost 3 bases, with 12 bases between them. For the CDR3, the DNA is TGCGCCAGCAGCTTGGATCAGGGAACCTACTATGGCTACACCTTC. Amino acid sequence: CASSLDQGTYYGYTF.

This sequence joins TRBV5-4 and TRBJ2-5; 11 bases are a match to TRBD2. Germline V gene data show CDR1 as SGHNT and CDR2 as YYREEE (reference sequence). There are 16 residues in the CDR3. V was clipped by 4 bases and J by 5 bases; unmatched bases: 10. The CDR3 loop reads CASSLNSGRAVETQYF. The CDR3 nucleotides are TGTGCCAGCAGCCTGAATAGCGGGAGGGCCGTGGAGACCCAGTACTTC.